This T cell receptor (beta chain) was profiled in a study of T cell responses to AZD1222 COVID-19 vaccine. Study-wide results and limits: Unmutated variant regions are reportedly the target of nearly half of TCRs that are spike-specific. Spike-specific TCR breadth rose after two AZD1222 doses, and depth rose as well.

Second-dose intervals near 4 or 12 weeks were combined. With 6 bases removed from V and 5 bases from J, the gap between germline ends came to 16 bases. In germline, CDR1 is LNHDA, CDR2 SQIVND (reference sequence). This CDR3 has 14 amino acids. Sequenced by immunoSEQ multiplex PCR; TCRdb stores in-frame clones only, minus some. The sample includes around 110,000 clones, around 92% of them seen just once. With respect to this clone: Antigen unknown.

Source: peripheral blood, taken 28 days after the second AZD1222 dose. This chain uses TRBV19 with TRBJ2-5; possibly TRBD2 for D (5 bases). This clonotype originated in an adult who received the AZD1222 COVID-19 vaccine. CDR3 sequence reads: CASSPGLAHETQYF. CDR3 nucleotides: TGTGCCAGTAGCCCCGGGCTAGCCCACGAGACCCAGTACTTC.